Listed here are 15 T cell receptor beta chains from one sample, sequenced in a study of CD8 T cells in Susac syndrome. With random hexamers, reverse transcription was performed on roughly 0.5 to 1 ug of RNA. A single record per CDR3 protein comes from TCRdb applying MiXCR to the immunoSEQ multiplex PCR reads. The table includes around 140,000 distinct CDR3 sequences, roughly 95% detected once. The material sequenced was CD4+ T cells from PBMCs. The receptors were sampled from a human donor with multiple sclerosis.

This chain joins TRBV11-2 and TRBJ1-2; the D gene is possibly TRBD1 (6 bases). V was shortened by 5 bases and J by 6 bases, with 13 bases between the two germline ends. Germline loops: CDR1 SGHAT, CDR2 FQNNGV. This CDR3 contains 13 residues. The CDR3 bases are TGTGCCAGCAGCCGGCCGTGGACAGATGGCTACACCTTC. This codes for CASSRPWTDGYTF.

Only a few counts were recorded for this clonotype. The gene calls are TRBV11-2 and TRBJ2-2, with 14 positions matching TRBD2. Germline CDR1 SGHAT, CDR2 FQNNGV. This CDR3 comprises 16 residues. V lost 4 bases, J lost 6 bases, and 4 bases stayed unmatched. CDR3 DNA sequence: TGTGCCAGCAGCTACAGGACTAGCGGGAGGCCCGGGGAGCTGTTTTTT. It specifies CASSYRTSGRPGELFF. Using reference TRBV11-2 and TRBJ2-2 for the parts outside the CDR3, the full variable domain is EAGVAQSPRYKIIEKRQSVAFWCNPISGHATLYWYQQILGQGPKLLIQFQNNGVVDDSQLPKDRFSAERLKGVDSTLKIQPAKLEDSAVYLCASSYRTSGRPGELFFGEGSRLTVL.

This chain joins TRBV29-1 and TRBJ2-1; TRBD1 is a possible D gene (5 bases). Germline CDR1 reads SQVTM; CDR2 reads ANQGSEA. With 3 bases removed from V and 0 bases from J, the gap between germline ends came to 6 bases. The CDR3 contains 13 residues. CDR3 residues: CSVDQGSYNEQFF. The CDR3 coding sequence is TGCAGCGTTGACCAGGGCTCCTACAATGAGCAGTTCTTC.

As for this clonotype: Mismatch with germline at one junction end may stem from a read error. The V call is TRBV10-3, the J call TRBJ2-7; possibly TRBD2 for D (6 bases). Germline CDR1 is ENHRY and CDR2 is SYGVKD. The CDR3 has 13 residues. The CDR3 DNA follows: TGTGCCATCCAAAAAGCGGGCTCCTCCGAGCAGTACTTC. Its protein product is CAIQKAGSSEQYF.

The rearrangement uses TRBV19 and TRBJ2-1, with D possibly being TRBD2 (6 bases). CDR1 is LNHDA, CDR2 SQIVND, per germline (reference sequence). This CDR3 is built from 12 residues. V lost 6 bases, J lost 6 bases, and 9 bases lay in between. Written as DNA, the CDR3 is TGTGCCAGTAGGGGGACTTTCAATGAGCAGTTCTTC. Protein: CASRGTFNEQFF.

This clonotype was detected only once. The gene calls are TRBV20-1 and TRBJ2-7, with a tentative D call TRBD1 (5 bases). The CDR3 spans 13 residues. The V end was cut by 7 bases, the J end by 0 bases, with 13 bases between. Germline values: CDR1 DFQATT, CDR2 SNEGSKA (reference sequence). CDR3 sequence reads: CSVQGRPSYEQYF. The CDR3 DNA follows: TGCAGTGTTCAGGGTAGACCCTCCTACGAGCAGTACTTC.

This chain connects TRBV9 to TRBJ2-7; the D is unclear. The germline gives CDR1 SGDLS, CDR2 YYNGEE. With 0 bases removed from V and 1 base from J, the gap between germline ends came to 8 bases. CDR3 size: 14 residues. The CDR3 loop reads CASSVATESYEQYF. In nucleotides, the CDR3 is TGTGCCAGCAGCGTAGCTACGGAGTCCTACGAGCAGTACTTC.

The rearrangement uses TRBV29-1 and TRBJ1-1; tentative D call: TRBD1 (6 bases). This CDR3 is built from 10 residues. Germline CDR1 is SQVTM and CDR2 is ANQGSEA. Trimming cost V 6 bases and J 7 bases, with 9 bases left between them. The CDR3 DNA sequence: TGCAGCGTGGGGGACATTGAAGCTTTCTTT. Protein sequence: CSVGDIEAFF.

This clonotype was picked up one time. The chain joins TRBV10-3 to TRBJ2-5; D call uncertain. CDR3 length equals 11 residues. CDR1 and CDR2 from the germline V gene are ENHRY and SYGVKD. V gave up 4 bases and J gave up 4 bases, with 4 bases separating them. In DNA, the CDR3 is TGTGCCATCAGTGTGGGAGAGACCCAGTACTTC. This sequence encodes CAISVGETQYF.

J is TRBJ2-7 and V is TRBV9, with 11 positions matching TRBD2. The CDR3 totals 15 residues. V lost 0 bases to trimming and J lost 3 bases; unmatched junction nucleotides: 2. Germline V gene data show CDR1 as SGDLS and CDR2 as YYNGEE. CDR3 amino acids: CASSVGLAGSYEQYF. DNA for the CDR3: TGTGCCAGCAGCGTAGGACTAGCGGGGAGCTACGAGCAGTACTTC.

CDR3 sequence reads: CASSVEGAYGYTF. The CDR3 region has the DNA TGTGCCAGCAGCGTAGAGGGGGCCTATGGCTACACCTTC. This chain uses TRBV9 with TRBJ1-2, with 7 bases lining up with TRBD1. V was pared by 0 bases and J by 4 bases, with 0 bases of the junction left unmatched. The CDR3 contains 13 residues. Looked up from germline, CDR1 is SGDLS and CDR2 is YYNGEE.

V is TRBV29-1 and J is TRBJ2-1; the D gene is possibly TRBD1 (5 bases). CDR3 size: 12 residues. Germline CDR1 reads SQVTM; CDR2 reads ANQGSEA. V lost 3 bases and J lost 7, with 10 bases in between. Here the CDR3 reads CSVDDRRNEQFF. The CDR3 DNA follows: TGCAGCGTTGACGACAGAAGAAATGAGCAGTTCTTC.

This chain's CDR3 is CASSAGLASTDTQYF. CDR3 nucleotide sequence: TGTGCCAGCAGCGCGGGACTAGCCAGCACAGATACGCAGTATTTT. The gene calls are TRBV11-2 and TRBJ2-3, with 9 bases fitting TRBD2. Germline V gene data show CDR1 as SGHAT and CDR2 as FQNNGV. The trim removed 5 bases at V and 0 bases at J, leaving 3 bases unmatched. This CDR3 has 15 residues.

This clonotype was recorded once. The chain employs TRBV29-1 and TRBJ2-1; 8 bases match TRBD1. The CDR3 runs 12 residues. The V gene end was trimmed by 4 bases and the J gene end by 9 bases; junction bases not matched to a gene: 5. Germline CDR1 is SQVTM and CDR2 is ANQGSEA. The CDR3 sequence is CSVGAQGGEQFF. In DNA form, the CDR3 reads TGCAGCGTTGGGGCACAGGGGGGTGAGCAGTTCTTC.

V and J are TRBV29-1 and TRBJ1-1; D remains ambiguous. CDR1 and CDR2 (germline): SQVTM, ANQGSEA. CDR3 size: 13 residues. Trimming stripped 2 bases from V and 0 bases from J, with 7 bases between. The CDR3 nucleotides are TGCAGCGTTGAAAATGGTCTGAACACTGAAGCTTTCTTT. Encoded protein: CSVENGLNTEAFF.